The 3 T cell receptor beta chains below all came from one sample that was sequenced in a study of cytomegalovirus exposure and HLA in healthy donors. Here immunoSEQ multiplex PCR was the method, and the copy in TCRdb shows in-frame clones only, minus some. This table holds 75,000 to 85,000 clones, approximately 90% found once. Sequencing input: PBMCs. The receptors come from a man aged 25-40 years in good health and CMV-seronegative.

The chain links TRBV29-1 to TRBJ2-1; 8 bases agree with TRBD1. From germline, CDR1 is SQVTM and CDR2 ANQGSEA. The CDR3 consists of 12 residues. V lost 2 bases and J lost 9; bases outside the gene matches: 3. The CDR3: CSVESGGREQFF. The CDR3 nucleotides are TGCAGCGTTGAATCAGGGGGCCGTGAGCAGTTCTTC.

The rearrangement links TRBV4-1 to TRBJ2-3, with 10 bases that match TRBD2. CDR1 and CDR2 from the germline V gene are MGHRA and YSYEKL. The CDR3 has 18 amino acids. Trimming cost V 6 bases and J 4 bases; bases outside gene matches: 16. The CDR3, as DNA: TGCGCCAGCAGTCCAAGTGTGATAGCGGGGGGTGGACCAGATACGCAGTATTTT. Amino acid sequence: CASSPSVIAGGGPDTQYF.

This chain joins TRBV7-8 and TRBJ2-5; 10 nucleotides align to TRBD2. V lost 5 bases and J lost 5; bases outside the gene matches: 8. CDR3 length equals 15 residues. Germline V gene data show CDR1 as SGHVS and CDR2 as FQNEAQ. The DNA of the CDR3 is TGTGCCAGCAGCCGTGAGCGGGGGGGCCGTGAGACCCAGTACTTC. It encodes CASSRERGGRETQYF.